Presented here are 30 T cell receptor beta chains from one specimen sequenced in a study of vaccination and CD4 T cells after COVID-19. No cognate antigen is known for these TCRs. With the Oncomine TCR Beta short-read assay, DNA from cultured CD4+ T cells was sequenced. TCRdb independently ran MiXCR on the PCR reads; one entry per CDR3 protein. This sample yields approximately 12,000 distinct CDR3 sequences, of which around 40% are seen a single time; 5.5% to 7% belongs to the top ten. Stated treatment: 10-day PBMC culture with coronavirus spike peptide pools or control peptides (ViraFEST assay). The sample taken for sequencing was CD4+ T cells from blood, cultured in vitro. The receptors stem from a human donor who had recovered from COVID-19.

This clonotype was counted between two and nine times. CDR3 sequence reads: CASKTSGGARTTDTQYF. CDR3 coding DNA: TGTGCCAGCAAAACTAGCGGGGGGGCCCGAACCACAGATACGCAGTATTTT. The chain employs TRBV6-1 and TRBJ2-3, with 13 bases fitting TRBD2. Germline V lookup: CDR1 MNHNS, CDR2 SASEGT. The CDR3 contains 17 residues. Trimming took 7 bases from V and 2 from J; bases not matched to a gene: 9.

The CDR3 DNA follows: TGTGCCAGCAGCCCGCTAACTAAACAGGGAAACACAGATACGCAGTATTTT. It encodes CASSPLTKQGNTDTQYF. The V call is TRBV27, the J call TRBJ2-3, with a tentative D call TRBD1 (6 bases). Between the trimmed V and J ends, which lost 6 bases and 2 bases, there was a span of 21 bases. CDR1 is MNHEY and CDR2 is SMNVEV in the germline V gene (reference sequence). The CDR3 has 17 amino acids.

V and J are TRBV19 and TRBJ1-5; D is uncertain. The CDR3 runs to 12 residues. Germline CDR1 LNHDA, CDR2 SQIVND (reference sequence). V was pared by 1 base and J by 4 bases, with 2 bases between. CDR3 nucleotide sequence: TGTGCCAGTAGTATAGGGAATCAGCCCCAGCATTTT. This encodes CASSIGNQPQHF.

This clonotype was counted a few times. The J gene is TRBJ2-5, the V gene TRBV7-8, with 8 positions matching TRBD2. This CDR3 contains 17 residues. V lost 2 bases to trimming and J lost 4 bases; unmatched junction nucleotides: 12. Germline CDR1 SGHVS, CDR2 FQNEAQ. Here the CDR3 reads CASSLRREAHPGETQYF. The DNA for the CDR3 is TGTGCCAGCAGCTTACGGCGGGAGGCCCATCCGGGAGAGACCCAGTACTTC.

The V gene is TRBV18, the J gene TRBJ1-1; 9 bases are a match to TRBD1. Germline V CDR1 and CDR2: KGHSH, LQKENI. The CDR3 totals 14 residues. Losses at the gene ends were 3 bases for V and 4 bases for J; bases not matched to a gene: 3. CDR3 region: CASSPGQGFTEAFF. For the CDR3, the DNA is TGTGCCAGCTCACCGGGACAGGGATTCACTGAAGCTTTCTTT.

This clonotype was detected only a few times. The rearrangement uses TRBV7-2 and TRBJ2-1; 12 nucleotides match TRBD2. The CDR3 totals 17 residues. Germline V gives CDR1 SGHTA, CDR2 FQGNSA. Unmatched junction bases numbered 9, after V lost 3 bases and J lost 6 bases. The CDR3 nucleotides are TGTGCCAGCAGCTTCTACGTCCGGACTAGCGGGGCCAATGAGCAGTTCTTC. Translating gives CASSFYVRTSGANEQFF.

This rearrangement joins TRBV4-2 to TRBJ2-5; D ambiguous. This CDR3 spans 15 amino acids. V was pared by 2 bases and J by 4 bases, with 14 bases between. CDR1 LGHNA and CDR2 YNFKEQ come from the germline V gene. Written as DNA, the CDR3 is TGTGCCAGCAGCCAACAAGTCGGGTCCGGAGAGACCCAGTACTTC. Amino acids: CASSQQVGSGETQYF.

This chain links TRBV5-5 with TRBJ1-5; D not resolved. There are 15 residues in the CDR3. Deletions cut 1 base from V and 3 bases from J, with 11 bases between. From germline, CDR1 is SGHKS and CDR2 YYEKEE (reference sequence). As DNA, the CDR3 is TGTGCCAGCAGCTTGAGGCCGGAAACCAATCAGCCCCAGCATTTT. Protein product: CASSLRPETNQPQHF.

J is TRBJ1-2 and V is TRBV27, with TRBD1 matching over 8 bases. This CDR3 has 13 residues. Germline V CDR1 and CDR2: MNHEY, SMNVEV (reference sequence). V shed 3 bases, J shed 4 bases, and the junction held 1 base outside the gene matches. CDR3 sequence: CASSFTGGYGYTF. CDR3 coding DNA: TGTGCCAGCAGTTTCACAGGGGGCTATGGCTACACCTTC.

This clonotype has only a few counts. V and J are TRBV11-2 and TRBJ1-1; 9 bases are shared with TRBD1. The germline gives CDR1 SGHAT, CDR2 FQNNGV. The trim removed 5 bases at V and 5 bases at J, leaving 12 bases unmatched. The length of the CDR3 is 16 residues. CDR3 coding DNA: TGTGCCAGCAGCCCCCGACTGGGACAGGGTAAGACTGAAGCTTTCTTT. Protein product: CASSPRLGQGKTEAFF.

This clonotype was recorded a few times. The rearrangement joins TRBV19 to TRBJ1-1; no clear D gene. V was clipped by 7 bases and J by 4 bases, with 16 bases between them. The CDR3 is made up of 14 amino acids. Germline V gene lookup returns CDR1 LNHDA and CDR2 SQIVND (reference sequence). The CDR3 loop is CASIPAGRSTEAFF. In DNA form, the CDR3 reads TGTGCCAGTATTCCCGCCGGGAGATCCACTGAAGCTTTCTTT. Looking up the rest from reference TRBV19 and TRBJ1-1 gives the full variable domain: DGGITQSPKYLFRKEGQNVTLSCEQNLNHDAMYWYRQDPGQGLRLIYYSQIVNDFQKGDIAEGYSVSREKKESFPLTVTSAQKNPTAFYLCASIPAGRSTEAFFGQGTRLTVV.

The rearrangement links TRBV4-1 to TRBJ1-1, with no clear D. Germline loops: CDR1 MGHRA, CDR2 YSYEKL. Trimming cost V 2 bases and J 2 bases, with 6 bases left between them. This CDR3 contains 13 residues. The CDR3 nucleotides read TGCGCCAGCAGCCAAAAGGGAAACACTGAAGCTTTCTTT. Its protein is CASSQKGNTEAFF.

The V call is TRBV15, the J call TRBJ1-3; D gene ambiguous. The CDR3 runs 14 residues. Germline V gene data show CDR1 as LNHNV and CDR2 as YYDKDF (reference sequence). V was clipped by 2 bases and J by 4 bases, with 9 bases between them. The DNA for the CDR3 is TGTGCCACCAGCAGACCCGGGGTAGGAAACACCATATATTTT. Translating it yields CATSRPGVGNTIYF.

V and J are TRBV11-3 and TRBJ2-5; 10 positions match TRBD1. The CDR3 has 15 residues. V lost 1 base to trimming and J lost 5 bases; unmatched junction nucleotides: 4. CDR1 SGHNT and CDR2 YENEEA come from the germline V gene. Here the CDR3 DNA reads TGTGCCAGCAGCTTAGCCGGGACAGGGGATGAGACCCAGTACTTC. Its protein product is CASSLAGTGDETQYF.

This clonotype turned up a few times. The V and J genes are TRBV7-2 and TRBJ2-5; 9 nucleotides align to TRBD2. The CDR3 has 15 residues. J lost 5 bases, V lost 2 bases, and 6 bases had no gene match. The germline CDR1 and CDR2 sequences are SGHTA and FQGNSA. The CDR3 DNA follows: TGTGCCAGCAGCTTAACTAAGCTAGCGGGGGAGACCCAGTACTTC. Translation: CASSLTKLAGETQYF. The variable domain in full, with the rest retrieved from reference TRBV7-2 and TRBJ2-5, is GAGVSQSPSNKVTEKGKDVELRCDPISGHTALYWYRQSLGQGLEFLIYFQGNSAPDKSGLPSDRFSAERTGGSVSTLTIQRTQQEDSAVYLCASSLTKLAGETQYFGPGTRLLVL.

CDR3 amino acids: CAGKGGIANYGYTF. For the CDR3, the DNA is TGTGCCGGAAAAGGAGGGATAGCTAACTATGGCTACACCTTC. The gene calls are TRBV30 and TRBJ1-2; D is ambiguous. The CDR3 is 14 amino acids. The V and J ends lost 8 bases and 0 bases respectively, with 16 bases between them. CDR1 is GTSNPN, CDR2 SVGIG, per germline (reference sequence).

The CDR3 bases are TGTGCCAGTAGTATGGGATGGGGGACCCAAGAGACCCAGTACTTC. Translated: CASSMGWGTQETQYF. This chain joins TRBV19 and TRBJ2-5; possibly TRBD1 or TRBD2 for D (5 bases each). The V end lost 3 bases, the J end lost 1 base, and 12 bases lay between the germline ends. The CDR3 has 15 residues. In germline, CDR1 is LNHDA, CDR2 SQIVND (reference sequence).

The V call is TRBV7-8, the J call TRBJ2-6; D not certain. V was clipped by 1 base and J by 1 base, with 11 bases between them. Per germline, CDR1 SGHVS and CDR2 FQNEAQ. This CDR3 is 17 amino acids long. CDR3 in amino acids: CASSLGGMGSGANVLTF. The CDR3 DNA reads TGTGCCAGCAGCTTAGGGGGTATGGGTTCTGGGGCCAACGTCCTGACTTTC.

In its sample, this clonotype was seen a few times. The chain has TRBV20-1 and TRBJ1-1, with D possibly being TRBD1 (6 bases). Between the trimmed V and J ends, which lost 0 bases and 3 bases, there was a span of 11 bases. CDR1 and CDR2 from the germline V gene are DFQATT and SNEGSKA (reference sequence). This CDR3 spans 14 amino acids. The CDR3 bases are TGCAGTGCTAGAGATCAGGGGACCTACACTGAAGCTTTCTTT. As protein: CSARDQGTYTEAFF.

This clonotype was counted a few times. V and J are TRBV5-1 and TRBJ1-2; D call uncertain. CDR1 and CDR2 from the germline V gene are SGHRS and YFSETQ. The CDR3 is 15 amino acids. V was pared by 4 bases and J by 4 bases, with 17 bases between. This CDR3 reads CASSPGRSTSYGYTF. For the CDR3, the DNA is TGCGCCAGCAGCCCCGGCCGTTCTACTTCCTATGGCTACACCTTC. Using reference TRBV5-1 and TRBJ1-2 for the parts outside the CDR3, the full variable domain is KAGVTQTPRYLIKTRGQQVTLSCSPISGHRSVSWYQQTPGQGLQFLFEYFSETQRNKGNFPGRFSGRQFSNSRSEMNVSTLELGDSALYLCASSPGRSTSYGYTFGSGTRLTVV.

The chain combines TRBV30 with TRBJ1-1; D unclear. The CDR3 contains 12 residues. Germline V lookup: CDR1 GTSNPN, CDR2 SVGIG (reference sequence). V shed 4 bases and J shed 0 bases, with 6 bases lying between them. For the CDR3, the DNA is TGTGCCTGGATACTTATGAACACTGAAGCTTTCTTT. This encodes CAWILMNTEAFF.

This chain uses TRBV20-1 with TRBJ2-5; D unclear. Germline V gene lookup returns CDR1 DFQATT and CDR2 SNEGSKA (reference sequence). Trimming removed 4 bases at V and 5 bases at J, with 8 bases between. The CDR3 has 11 amino acids. CDR3 region: CSANLGETQYF. Here the CDR3 DNA reads TGCAGTGCTAACCTGGGGGAGACCCAGTACTTC.

J is TRBJ1-1 and V is TRBV7-8, with TRBD1 as a possible D gene (5 bases). The V end lost 5 bases, the J end lost 1 base, and 14 bases lay between the germline ends. This CDR3 comprises 15 residues. Germline CDR1 SGHVS, CDR2 FQNEAQ. This CDR3 reads CASSPSGGRNTEAFF. The CDR3 region has the DNA TGTGCCAGCAGCCCTAGCGGGGGTAGGAACACTGAAGCTTTCTTT.

This clonotype is termed medium-sized (0.01 to 0.1%). The chain recombines TRBV30 with TRBJ2-3; D might be TRBD1 (5 bases). The CDR3 length is 12 residues. The V and J ends lost 4 bases and 6 bases respectively, with 11 bases between them. Germline lookup yields CDR1 GTSNPN and CDR2 SVGIG (reference sequence). In DNA form, the CDR3 reads TGTGCCTGGAACGCCAGGGCCGATACGCAGTATTTT. The encoded protein is CAWNARADTQYF. The variable domain in full, completed from reference TRBV30 and TRBJ2-3, reads SQTIHQWPATLVQPVGSPLSLECTVEGTSNPNLYWYRQAAGRGLQLLFYSVGIGQISSEVPQNLSASRPQDRQFILSSKKLLLSDSGFYLCAWNARADTQYFGPGTRLTVL.

V is TRBV24-1 and J is TRBJ2-5; D remains ambiguous. This CDR3 spans 12 amino acids. Deletions cut 4 bases from V and 4 bases from J, with 6 bases between. Germline CDR1 KGHDR, CDR2 SFDVKD. The CDR3 DNA sequence: TGTGCCACCAGTGACTATAGAGAGACCCAGTACTTC. Translating it yields CATSDYRETQYF.

This clonotype turned up a few times. The rearrangement joins TRBV7-2 to TRBJ1-5; D gene uncertain. V lost 1 base to trimming and J lost 6 bases, with 7 bases between them. This CDR3 spans 13 amino acids. Germline-derived CDR1 and CDR2 are SGHTA and FQGNSA. The CDR3 DNA is TGTGCCAGCAGCTTAGGTGAAAGTCAGCCCCAGCATTTT. It encodes CASSLGESQPQHF.

This clonotype was seen only a few times. The rearrangement uses TRBV6-1 and TRBJ1-1; TRBD1 aligns across 12 bases. Germline CDR1 reads MNHNS; CDR2 reads SASEGT. The CDR3 is made up of 16 amino acids. Trimming took 6 bases from V and 3 from J; bases not matched to a gene: 8. CDR3 in DNA: TGTGCCAGCAGCGTCCCGGGACAGGGGGCGTACACTGAAGCTTTCTTT. It yields the protein CASSVPGQGAYTEAFF.

This rearrangement joins TRBV19 to TRBJ1-1; no clear D. Trimming removed 6 bases from V and 4 bases from J, with 12 bases in between. The CDR3 spans 13 residues. Germline V gene sequence: CDR1 LNHDA, CDR2 SQIVND (reference sequence). The CDR3 DNA is TGTGCCAGTAGATGGATGGAAGGCACTGAAGCTTTCTTT. Translating it yields CASRWMEGTEAFF.

The genes are TRBV10-2 and TRBJ1-1, with D tentatively TRBD1 (5 bases). Trimming took off 2 bases at V and 1 base at J, with 5 bases between the two ends. The CDR3 runs to 13 residues. The germline V gene encodes CDR1 WSHSY and CDR2 SAAADI. The CDR3 reads CASSEGGNTEAFF. CDR3 DNA sequence: TGCGCCAGCAGTGAGGGGGGGAACACTGAAGCTTTCTTT.

The chain is built from TRBV20-1 and TRBJ2-1; D gene uncertain. The CDR3 is 14 residues long. The ends were cut back, 0 bases at V and 9 bases at J, with 15 bases in the middle. CDR1 is DFQATT and CDR2 is SNEGSKA in the germline V gene (reference sequence). Written as DNA, the CDR3 is TGCAGTGCTAGAGAGTCTGGGCCACTCAGTGAGCAGTTCTTC. Its translation: CSARESGPLSEQFF.